A selection of T cell receptor beta chains follows, all from one sample in a study of T cell repertoires in cytomegalovirus infection. Which antigens these TCRs recognize remains unknown. TCRdb itself ran the reads through MiXCR, one entry per CDR3 protein. The sample has 200,000 to 250,000 distinct CDR3 sequences; about 40% are singletons. Sequencing was performed on CD8+ T cells from cultured PBMCs, taken from culture after CMV antigen stimulation. The origin of the receptors is a human donor in good health (CMV status not recorded). Some clones in this sample may be carry-over from other donors' samples. CDR3s include the opening cysteine and the closing phenylalanine or tryptophan. D genes are given only for firm matches. A row's size may be missing; if present it is once, few, many or a size class.

>many|TRBJ2-1|TRBV19|.
TGTGCCAGTAGTATAGGTGTCAATGAGCAGTTCTTC
CASSIGVNEQFF
>.|TRBJ1-4|TRBV27|TRBD1
TGTGCCAGCAGTTTGAGTGCCGGGGACAGTCCCTTCGAAAAACTGTTTTTT
CASSLSAGDSPFEKLFF
>.|TRBJ2-5|TRBV7-9|.
TGTGCCAGCAGCCTTAGCGTGGAAGAGACCCAGTACTTC
CASSLSVEETQYF
>.|TRBJ2-7|TRBV7-6|.
TGTGCCAGCAGCTTATACGAGAGCTCCTACGAGCAGTACTTC
CASSLYESSYEQYF
>few|TRBJ2-3|TRBV11-2|.
TGTGCCAGCAGCTTAGGGCAGGCCACAGATACGCAGTATTTT
CASSLGQATDTQYF
>many|TRBJ1-5|TRBV7-9|TRBD1
TGTGCCAGCAGCTCTTCGACAGGGAATCAGCCCCAGCATTTT
CASSSSTGNQPQHF
>once|TRBJ2-7|TRBV6-1|TRBD2
TGTGCCAGCAGTACCGGCACCTGGACTAGAGACGAGCAGTACTTC
CASSTGTWTRDEQYF
>.|TRBJ2-7|TRBV3-1|.
TGTGCCAGCAGCGAAACAGGTGAACCCTCCTACGAGCAGTACTTC
CASSETGEPSYEQYF
>.|TRBJ2-7|TRBV12-3/TRBV12-4|TRBD1
TGTGCCAGCGCGGACAGGGAACGAGAGCAGTACTTC
CASADREREQYF
>.|TRBJ2-1|TRBV2|TRBD2
TGTGCCAGCAGTGAATGGACTAGCGGCAATGAGCAGTTCTTC
CASSEWTSGNEQFF
>.|TRBJ2-3|TRBV29-1|.
TGCAGCGTACAGGGCTCCAACACAGATACGCAGTATTTT
CSVQGSNTDTQYF
>few|TRBJ2-7|TRBV6-1|TRBD1
TGTGCCACCGCACCGGGACAGCCATACGAGCAGTACTTC
CATAPGQPYEQYF
>once|TRBJ2-1|TRBV28|TRBD2
TGTGCCAGCGTTTGGCTAGCGGGGAGGCACAATGAGCAGTTCTTC
CASVWLAGRHNEQFF
>.|TRBJ2-2|TRBV25-1|.
TGTGCCAGCAGTGTCTCTTCAGGGGACATCGGGAGAATGGTTTACACCGGGGAGCTGTTTTTT
CASSVSSGDIGRMVYTGELFF
>many|TRBJ2-3|TRBV11-2|TRBD2
TGTGCCAGCAGCTGGTGGACTAGCGGGGGACCCCCAGATACGCAGTATTTT
CASSWWTSGGPPDTQYF
>.|TRBJ1-2|TRBV6-1|.
TGTGCCAGCAGTGAGGCGTATGGCTACACCTTC
CASSEAYGYTF
>.|TRBJ1-5|TRBV27|.
TGTGCCAGCAGGGAGGGAGTGATTAGCAATCAGCCCCAGCATTTT
CASREGVISNQPQHF
>many|TRBJ2-7|TRBV7-6|TRBD1
TGTGCCAGCAGCTTAGGGTCTGGACAGGGAAACGAGCAGTACTTC
CASSLGSGQGNEQYF
>.|TRBJ2-5|TRBV6-6|TRBD1
TGTGCCAGCAGTCGGGACAGGGGGCGATATGAGACCCAGTACTTC
CASSRDRGRYETQYF
>.|TRBJ1-5|TRBV27|.
TGTGCCAGCAGTTTGTCAGGGGAGAATCAGCCCCAGCATTTT
CASSLSGENQPQHF
>once|TRBJ1-1|TRBV7-6|.
TGTGCCAGCAGCTGCGACATCCGGAACACTGAAGCGTTCTTT
CASSCDIRNTEAFF
>.|TRBJ2-7|TRBV19|TRBD1
TGTGCCAGTAGTATCAGGACAGGGAACTACGAGCAGTACTTC
CASSIRTGNYEQYF
>.|TRBJ2-6|TRBV24-1|.
TGTGCCACCAGTGATAGCCGACAGGCTGGGGCCAACGTCCTGACTTTC
CATSDSRQAGANVLTF
>.|TRBJ2-4|TRBV29-1|TRBD1
TGCAGCGTTGAAGACCAGGACAGGGGAGTGTACATTCAGTACTTC
CSVEDQDRGVYIQYF
>.|TRBJ2-5|TRBV2|.
TGTGCCAGCAGTGAAGCGTTGGGGGGACTCAGACAAGAGACCCAGTACTTC
CASSEALGGLRQETQYF
>many|TRBJ1-3|TRBV7-9|.
TGTGCCAGCGCGTTAGGTTCTGGAAACACCATATATTTT
CASALGSGNTIYF
>few|TRBJ1-4|TRBV7-4|.
TGTGCCAGCAGTGGACAGCCCCATCTGTTTTTT
CASSGQPHLFF
>.|TRBJ2-1|TRBV9|.
TGTGCCAGCAGCCTACGAGGGTCCAATGAGCAGTTCTTC
CASSLRGSNEQFF
>many|TRBJ1-2|TRBV2|.
TGTGCCAGCAATGACAGCCTCTCCCACTGGGTAGGCTACACCTTC
CASNDSLSHWVGYTF